Presented here are 16 T cell receptor beta chains from one specimen sequenced in a study of T-cell memory formation after mild COVID-19. Each CDR3 protein is one row after TCRdb ran MiXCR on the 5' RACE reads. This sample has 550,000 to 700,000 distinct CDR3 sequences, with about 20% found just once. Source material: PBMCs or a T cell subset sorted from them (not recorded which). These receptors were collected from an adult woman who had mild COVID-19 (a few samples of this study predate the infection). Cell type and time point are not known.

DNA for the CDR3: TGCGCCAGCAGCCACAGCGGGGGGCTCTCCGGGGAGCTGTTTTTT. This encodes CASSHSGGLSGELFF. This chain uses TRBV4-1 with TRBJ2-2; 9 nucleotides align to TRBD2. J gave up 6 bases and V 3 bases, and 5 bases lay outside the gene matches. The CDR3 contains 15 residues. Germline V gene lookup returns CDR1 MGHRA and CDR2 YSYEKL.

The table lists this clonotype with a few counts. The chain links TRBV6-6 to TRBJ1-2; tentative D call: TRBD1 (5 bases). With 2 bases removed from V and 7 bases from J, the gap between germline ends came to 11 bases. Germline V gene data show CDR1 as MNHNY and CDR2 as SVGAGI (reference sequence). The CDR3 runs to 13 residues. The CDR3 here is CASSYGGERGYTF. The CDR3 DNA reads TGTGCCAGCAGTTACGGAGGGGAACGTGGCTACACCTTC.

This clonotype has a handful of counts. The chain is built from TRBV4-2 and TRBJ2-3; 9 nucleotides align to TRBD2. The CDR3 is 20 amino acids. Germline CDR1 and CDR2: LGHNA and YNFKEQ. V was clipped by 0 bases and J by 2 bases; unmatched bases: 15. The CDR3 sequence is CASSQEASGTVGPNTDTQYF. Here the CDR3 DNA reads TGTGCCAGCAGCCAAGAAGCTAGCGGGACCGTAGGGCCAAACACAGATACGCAGTATTTT.

The J gene is TRBJ2-1, the V gene TRBV15; 9 nucleotides agree with TRBD1. The CDR3 sequence is 17 residues long. CDR1 is LNHNV and CDR2 is YYDKDF in the germline V gene (reference sequence). The J segment lost 4 bases and the V segment lost 2 bases, leaving 9 bases of the junction unmatched. CDR3 loop: CATSRSGDRDGYNEQFF. The CDR3 nucleotides read TGTGCCACCAGCAGATCTGGGGACAGGGACGGTTACAATGAGCAGTTCTTC.

This chain uses TRBV23-1 with TRBJ2-7; TRBD1 aligns across 8 bases. TRBV23-1 is identified as an open reading frame with a role that is uncertain. The CDR3 has 16 amino acids. V lost 0 bases, J lost 0 bases, and 4 bases stayed unmatched. CDR3: CASSQSGQASSYEQYF. The CDR3 DNA is TGCGCCAGCAGTCAATCGGGACAGGCTAGCTCCTACGAGCAGTACTTC.

V gene TRBV2 combines with J gene TRBJ2-3, with TRBD1 as a possible D gene (5 bases). The CDR3 runs 15 residues. V was clipped by 10 bases and J by 0 bases, with 17 bases between them. The germline V gene has CDR1 SNHLY and CDR2 FYNNEI. CDR3 sequence: CATTWTKSSTDTQYF. The CDR3 DNA sequence: TGTGCCACCACTTGGACAAAGTCTAGCACAGATACGCAGTATTTT.

V gene TRBV5-6 combines with J gene TRBJ2-7; TRBD2 aligns across 7 bases. The germline V gene has CDR1 SGHDT and CDR2 YYEEEE. V shed 1 base, J shed 5 bases, and the junction held 18 bases outside the gene matches. This CDR3 is 18 amino acids long. CDR3 in amino acids: CASSLWRGSGTRPHEQYF. The CDR3 DNA follows: TGTGCCAGCAGCTTGTGGAGGGGCAGCGGGACCCGCCCCCACGAGCAGTACTTC. Together with reference TRBV5-6 and TRBJ2-7, the CDR3 gives the full variable domain: DAGVTQSPTHLIKTRGQQVTLRCSPKSGHDTVSWYQQALGQGPQFIFQYYEEEERQRGNFPDRFSGHQFPNYSSELNVNALLLGDSALYLCASSLWRGSGTRPHEQYFGPGTRLTVT.

V usage is TRBV30 and J usage is TRBJ2-5; possible D gene TRBD1, 5 bases. The CDR3 consists of 14 residues. The germline gives CDR1 GTSNPN, CDR2 SVGIG (reference sequence). The V gene lost 2 bases and the J gene lost 0 bases, with 10 bases spanning the gap. CDR3 sequence (DNA): TGTGCCTGGAGTCAATGGGGCGACCAAGAGACCCAGTACTTC. Protein product: CAWSQWGDQETQYF. Supplemented by reference TRBV30 and TRBJ2-5, the full variable domain reads SQTIHQWPATLVQPVGSPLSLECTVEGTSNPNLYWYRQAAGRGLQLLFYSVGIGQISSEVPQNLSASRPQDRQFILSSKKLLLSDSGFYLCAWSQWGDQETQYFGPGTRLLVL.

The CDR3 DNA reads as TGTGCCAGCAGCACGAGGCCGGGGGAGGAAAACATTCAGTACTTC. Protein sequence: CASSTRPGEENIQYF. The chain is built from TRBV7-9 and TRBJ2-4, with D possibly matching TRBD2 (6 bases). Germline values: CDR1 SEHNR, CDR2 FQNEAQ (reference sequence). The CDR3 sequence is 15 residues long. Trimming left V 5 bases short and J 5 bases short, with 16 bases between. Variable domain in full (rest from reference TRBV7-9 and TRBJ2-4): DTGVSQNPRHKITKRGQNVTFRCDPISEHNRLYWYRQTLGQGPEFLTYFQNEAQLEKSRLLSDRFSAERPKGSFSTLEIQRTEQGDSAMYLCASSTRPGEENIQYFGAGTRLSVL.

This clonotype was seen more than once but under ten times. The rearrangement links TRBV20-1 to TRBJ1-2; weak D call: TRBD1 (6 bases). CDR1 and CDR2 (germline): DFQATT, SNEGSKA (reference sequence). The CDR3 covers 11 residues. Trimming shortened V by 8 bases and J by 6 bases, and 13 bases separated the two germline ends. The CDR3 DNA reads TGCAGTTGGACAGCAAATAATGGCTACACCTTC. Residues: CSWTANNGYTF.

This sequence joins TRBV5-1 and TRBJ2-3; 10 nucleotides agree with TRBD1. Germline loops: CDR1 SGHRS, CDR2 YFSETQ. The CDR3 is 17 residues long. The V and J ends lost 4 bases and 0 bases, in that order; junction bases with no gene match: 8. CDR3 sequence (DNA): TGCGCCAGCAGCCCGGGGACAGGGGCCCTTAGCACAGATACGCAGTATTTT. It specifies CASSPGTGALSTDTQYF.

This clonotype was recorded a few times. The chain has TRBV12-3 or TRBV12-4 and TRBJ2-7; tentatively, D is TRBD2 (6 bases). The CDR3 sequence is 14 residues long. Trimming shortened V by 3 bases and J by 4 bases, and 13 bases separated the two germline ends. In DNA, the CDR3 is TGTGCCAGCAGTTTGACGAACGGGGGATACGAGCAGTACTTC. This codes for CASSLTNGGYEQYF.

This clonotype was seen a handful of times. The chain employs TRBV7-9 and TRBJ2-7; 8 nucleotides agree with TRBD2. This CDR3 comprises 14 residues. Per germline, CDR1 SEHNR and CDR2 FQNEAQ (reference sequence). With 2 bases clipped from V and 6 bases from J, the junction kept 6 bases outside the gene matches. The CDR3 spells CASSLTLAEAEQYF. CDR3 DNA: TGTGCCAGCAGCTTAACACTAGCGGAAGCCGAGCAGTACTTC. Full variable domain (remainder filled in from reference TRBV7-9 and TRBJ2-7): DTGVSQNPRHKITKRGQNVTFRCDPISEHNRLYWYRQTLGQGPEFLTYFQNEAQLEKSRLLSDRFSAERPKGSFSTLEIQRTEQGDSAMYLCASSLTLAEAEQYFGPGTRLTVT.

This chain uses TRBV14 with TRBJ1-5; no firm D call. CDR1 is SGHDN, CDR2 FVKESK, per germline. V lost 2 bases to trimming and J lost 10 bases, with 18 bases between them. This CDR3 region has 15 residues. The CDR3: CASSQCNPPSCPQHF. CDR3 nucleotides: TGTGCCAGCAGCCAATGTAACCCGCCCTCCTGCCCCCAGCATTTT.

This clonotype was observed a few times. This chain connects TRBV5-6 to TRBJ2-1; 9 bases are a match to TRBD2. The germline gives CDR1 SGHDT, CDR2 YYEEEE. The CDR3 has 17 amino acids. The V gene end was trimmed by 2 bases and the J gene end by 6 bases; junction bases not matched to a gene: 12. The CDR3 protein is CASSLLSSGRFINEQFF. In DNA, the CDR3 is TGTGCCAGCAGCTTATTATCGAGCGGGAGGTTCATCAATGAGCAGTTCTTC.

This clonotype was seen ten or more times. The chain has TRBV12-3 or TRBV12-4 and TRBJ2-4, with D perhaps matching TRBD1 (6 bases). The CDR3 is 17 amino acids. Trimming took 3 bases from V and 0 from J, leaving 15 bases between them. CDR3 nucleotides: TGTGCCAGCAGTTTGGGCGACAGGCCCCTAGCCAAAAACATTCAGTACTTC. Translation: CASSLGDRPLAKNIQYF.